This TCR beta chain was documented in a study of cytomegalovirus exposure and HLA in healthy donors. Whole-study context: Earlier, fewer than 140 million unique TCR beta sequences were recovered from roughly 200 million T cells by an analysis.

As concerns this clone: Its specificity is unknown.

Broader study findings: Segments of the TCR beta V type were, in most cases, productive about 87% or about 30% of the time in an earlier analysis. In presence/absence analyses, roughly uniform sequencing depth across donors was assumed.

Germline CDR1 is SGHAT and CDR2 is FQNNGV. V was pared by 4 bases and J by 5 bases, with 11 bases of the junction left unmatched. The CDR3 is 17 amino acids. A multiplex PCR was run with 60 Vbeta primers and 13 Jbeta primers. Some clones are missing from TCRdb's copy, which holds only in-frame ones; the method was immunoSEQ multiplex PCR. This table has about 200,000 clones, roughly 86% appearing once. Sequenced: PBMCs. The clonotype was recovered from a woman aged 18-30 years in good health and CMV-seronegative. The gene calls are TRBV11-2 and TRBJ1-2; TRBD1 agrees at 12 bases. This CDR3 is CASSSGTGGRGGYGYTF. The CDR3 DNA is TGTGCCAGCAGCTCCGGGACAGGGGGCCGCGGAGGGTATGGCTACACCTTC.